Each of the 25 T cell receptor beta chains below was sequenced from the same sample in a study of graft-versus-host responses after intestinal transplantation. Profiled with immunoSEQ multiplex PCR; TCRdb holds only in-frame clones, not every one. The profile shows 75,000 to 100,000 clones, under 85% of them singletons. Their antigens are not known. The sample here was unstimulated CD8+ T cells sorted from spleen or lymph node cells, taken before intestinal transplant. Receptor source: a human donor who received an intestinal transplant.

This chain uses TRBV4-1 with TRBJ2-7, with 9 bases that match TRBD1. The CDR3 totals 17 residues. J gave up 4 bases and V 1 base, and 11 bases lay outside the gene matches. Germline CDR1 MGHRA, CDR2 YSYEKL. The chain's CDR3 is CASSQAGGWTGDYEQYF. The DNA for the CDR3 is TGCGCCAGCAGCCAAGCCGGAGGATGGACAGGGGATTACGAGCAGTACTTC.

On this clone: The same CDR3 arises from other DNA sequences in this sample as well. The chain is built from TRBV27 and TRBJ2-1; D uncertain. The CDR3 is 14 residues long. V dropped 2 bases and J dropped 0 bases, with 5 bases sitting between them. Germline CDR1 is MNHEY and CDR2 is SMNVEV (reference sequence). DNA of the CDR3: TGTGCCAGCAGTTTAGCTAGCTCCTACAATGAGCAGTTCTTC. Amino acid sequence: CASSLASSYNEQFF.

The chain combines TRBV11-2 with TRBJ2-5; the D is unclear. Trimming pared 4 bases from V and 4 bases from J, leaving 4 bases between. The CDR3 totals 11 residues. Per the germline V gene, CDR1 is SGHAT and CDR2 is FQNNGV. CDR3 loop: CASSSGETQYF. The DNA for the CDR3 is TGTGCCAGCAGCTCGGGAGAGACCCAGTACTTC.

This clone was observed a few times. The chain recombines TRBV7-3 with TRBJ1-1; a possible D gene is TRBD1 (5 bases). With 3 bases removed from V and 1 base from J, the gap between germline ends came to 6 bases. Germline CDR1 SGHTA, CDR2 FQGTGA. The CDR3 is made up of 13 amino acids. The CDR3 DNA follows: TGTGCCAGCAGCTTTGGGGGGAACACTGAAGCTTTCTTT. This sequence encodes CASSFGGNTEAFF.

The rearrangement links TRBV5-4 to TRBJ2-7; TRBD1 aligns across 9 bases. The CDR3 loop spans 13 amino acids. J gave up 5 bases and V 9 bases, and 9 bases lay outside the gene matches. Per the germline V gene, CDR1 is SGHNT and CDR2 is YYREEE (reference sequence). Written as DNA, the CDR3 is TGTGCCATCACAGGGGACAGGGTCCACGAGCAGTACTTC. It codes for CAITGDRVHEQYF. Combining the CDR3 with reference TRBV5-4 and TRBJ2-7 gives the whole variable domain ETGVTQSPTHLIKTRGQQVTLRCSSQSGHNTVSWYQQALGQGPQFIFQYYREEENGRGNFPPRFSGLQFPNYSSELNVNALELDDSALYLCAITGDRVHEQYFGPGTRLTVT.

J is TRBJ2-6 and V is TRBV4-1, with D tentatively TRBD1 (5 bases). Trimming pared 5 bases from V and 4 bases from J, leaving 21 bases between. This CDR3 has 18 amino acids. Per the germline V gene, CDR1 is MGHRA and CDR2 is YSYEKL. CDR3 loop: CASSAYRVPWTGANVLTF. The CDR3 coding sequence is TGCGCCAGCAGCGCGTACCGGGTCCCCTGGACAGGGGCCAACGTCCTGACTTTC.

The chain links TRBV11-2 to TRBJ2-7; TRBD2 matches at 8 bases. The CDR3 runs to 14 residues. The germline gives CDR1 SGHAT, CDR2 FQNNGV. The ends lost 5 bases at V and 5 bases at J; junction bases unmatched: 8. The CDR3 bases are TGTGCCAGCAGCCCGGAACGTAGCGGGGACGAGCAGTACTTC. Its translation is CASSPERSGDEQYF. The complete variable domain, with remaining parts taken from reference TRBV11-2 and TRBJ2-7, reads EAGVAQSPRYKIIEKRQSVAFWCNPISGHATLYWYQQILGQGPKLLIQFQNNGVVDDSQLPKDRFSAERLKGVDSTLKIQPAKLEDSAVYLCASSPERSGDEQYFGPGTRLTVT.

The chain employs TRBV9 and TRBJ2-3; D might be TRBD2 (7 bases). The CDR3 spans 16 residues. Between the trimmed V and J ends, which lost 3 bases and 1 base, there was a span of 15 bases. Germline V gene sequence: CDR1 SGDLS, CDR2 YYNGEE. The CDR3 region has the DNA TGTGCCAGCAGCGCCTCTGGGGGGGCGGGCACAGATACGCAGTATTTT. Its translation: CASSASGGAGTDTQYF.

This clone occurred a few times. V and J are TRBV27 and TRBJ2-3, with 8 nucleotides matching TRBD2. The CDR3 contains 16 residues. Germline V gene sequence: CDR1 MNHEY, CDR2 SMNVEV (reference sequence). After removal of 3 bases from V and 3 bases from J, the junction contained 8 bases not matched to a gene. DNA for the CDR3: TGTGCCAGCAGTTTTTCGCGGGGGGCCTGGACAGATACGCAGTATTTT. Amino acid sequence: CASSFSRGAWTDTQYF.

The chain links TRBV4-2 to TRBJ2-1; 12 bases are shared with TRBD2. With 0 bases clipped from V and 7 bases from J, the junction kept 10 bases outside the gene matches. The CDR3 is 18 residues long. Germline CDR1 LGHNA, CDR2 YNFKEQ. The CDR3, as DNA: TGTGCCAGCAGCCAAGAAGCGGGGGCTAGCGGGAGGGCAAATGAGCAGTTCTTC. As protein: CASSQEAGASGRANEQFF.

Concerning this clone: The junction shows a germline mismatch at one end, possibly a read error. The V gene is TRBV7-7, the J gene TRBJ1-5, with 9 positions matching TRBD1. This CDR3 has 14 residues. Germline V gives CDR1 SSHAT, CDR2 FNYEAQ (reference sequence). This CDR3 reads CASSLGTGYQPQHF. In DNA, the CDR3 is TGTGCTAGCAGCCTGGGGACAGGGTATCAGCCCCAGCATTTT.

This chain connects TRBV4-1 to TRBJ2-5, with D perhaps matching TRBD2 (5 bases). V lost 1 base and J 3 bases, leaving 12 bases between the germline ends. The CDR3 is made up of 15 amino acids. CDR1 MGHRA and CDR2 YSYEKL come from the germline V gene. As DNA, the CDR3 is TGCGCCAGCAGCCAAGGACCTTCAGCGGAAGAGACCCAGTACTTC. This encodes CASSQGPSAEETQYF.

The chain couples TRBV11-2 to TRBJ1-3; D unresolved. The germline CDR1 and CDR2 sequences are SGHAT and FQNNGV. V lost 4 bases and J lost 4, with 14 bases in between. The CDR3 contains 15 residues. The CDR3 region has the DNA TGTGCCAGCAGCTCACCCCAGGTCTTCGGAAACACCATATATTTT. This translates into CASSSPQVFGNTIYF.

CDR3 sequence reads: CSVSPQGFDEQYF. CDR3 sequence (DNA): TGCAGCGTCTCCCCCCAGGGGTTCGACGAGCAGTACTTC. The chain employs TRBV29-1 and TRBJ2-7, with D tentatively TRBD1 (6 bases). The ends were cut back, 6 bases at V and 5 bases at J, with 17 bases in the middle. Looked up from germline, CDR1 is SQVTM and CDR2 is ANQGSEA. This CDR3 has 13 amino acids.

This sequence joins TRBV6-5 and TRBJ2-4; possible D gene TRBD2, 5 bases. The germline gives CDR1 MNHEY, CDR2 SVGAGI. The CDR3 has 14 residues. V dropped 6 bases and J dropped 1 base, with 10 bases sitting between them. The CDR3 protein is CASRNRRAKNIQYF. The CDR3 DNA reads as TGTGCCAGCAGAAATCGGAGGGCCAAAAACATTCAGTACTTC.

V is TRBV5-6 and J is TRBJ2-5; 8 bases map to TRBD2. Per germline, CDR1 SGHDT and CDR2 YYEEEE. The CDR3 has 15 amino acids. J lost 5 bases, V lost 5 bases, and 11 bases had no gene match. CDR3 nucleotide sequence: TGTGCCAGCAGAGATGGACTAGCTGTTCGGGAGACCCAGTACTTC. Amino acids: CASRDGLAVRETQYF.

This clone was seen only once. Germline and junction disagree at one end, which may indicate a read error. The chain recombines TRBV6-6 with TRBJ1-4; the D is unclear. Germline-derived CDR1 and CDR2 are MNHNY and SVGAGI (reference sequence). The CDR3 extends over 15 amino acids. The CDR3 loop is CSSRSNRATNEKLFF. The CDR3 DNA follows: TGTTCCAGCAGATCCAACCGGGCCACTAATGAAAAACTGTTTTTT.

The chain carries TRBV5-1 and TRBJ2-2, with 7 bases aligning to TRBD2. Trimming took 1 base from V and 3 from J; bases not matched to a gene: 9. This CDR3 comprises 17 residues. Germline V CDR1 and CDR2: SGHRS, YFSETQ. CDR3 residues: CASSLSSGYEDTGELFF. CDR3 in DNA: TGCGCCAGCAGCTTGTCTAGCGGTTACGAGGACACCGGGGAGCTGTTTTTT.

J is TRBJ2-1 and V is TRBV5-1; 9 nucleotides match TRBD2. This CDR3 contains 17 residues. The germline gives CDR1 SGHRS, CDR2 YFSETQ. J lost 2 bases, V lost 4 bases, and 10 bases had no gene match. CDR3 coding DNA: TGCGCCAGCAGCCTGGGGGCTAGCGGGGACACCTACAATGAGCAGTTCTTC. Encoded protein: CASSLGASGDTYNEQFF.

The rearrangement uses TRBV15 and TRBJ1-1, with TRBD1 as a possible D gene (5 bases). Looked up from germline, CDR1 is LNHNV and CDR2 is YYDKDF (reference sequence). Trimming took 5 bases from V and 4 from J, leaving 11 bases between them. The CDR3 loop spans 13 amino acids. The CDR3 region is CATSLSGGTEAFF. DNA of the CDR3: TGTGCCACCAGCCTCTCCGGGGGCACTGAAGCTTTCTTT.

This clone was seen once. This chain links TRBV5-5 with TRBJ2-7; no clear D. The CDR3 has 14 amino acids. Germline V lookup: CDR1 SGHKS, CDR2 YYEKEE (reference sequence). V lost 2 bases, J lost 3 bases, and 12 bases lay in between. The CDR3 loop reads CASSFANRDYEQYF. The CDR3 DNA reads as TGTGCCAGCAGCTTCGCGAACAGAGACTACGAGCAGTACTTC.

CDR3 sequence reads: CASSQALGTSGTDNEQFF. Written as DNA, the CDR3 is TGTGCCAGCAGCCAAGCTTTGGGGACTAGCGGGACGGACAATGAGCAGTTCTTC. The V and J genes are TRBV14 and TRBJ2-1; 13 nucleotides agree with TRBD2. This CDR3 region has 18 residues. Per germline, CDR1 SGHDN and CDR2 FVKESK. V lost 1 base to trimming and J lost 5 bases; unmatched junction nucleotides: 8.

This clone came up once. This sequence joins TRBV9 and TRBJ1-1; TRBD1 is a possible D gene (6 bases). Between the trimmed V and J ends, which lost 0 bases and 5 bases, there was a span of 11 bases. The CDR3 is made up of 14 amino acids. Germline lookup yields CDR1 SGDLS and CDR2 YYNGEE. The CDR3 sequence: CASSVAGRGTEAFF. The CDR3 DNA reads as TGTGCCAGCAGCGTAGCGGGCAGGGGAACTGAAGCTTTCTTT.

This clone has a single count. In the same sample, other DNA sequences code for this CDR3. J is TRBJ2-3 and V is TRBV4-1; D unresolved. Trimming shortened V by 3 bases and J by 4 bases, and 5 bases separated the two germline ends. This CDR3 contains 12 residues. Germline values: CDR1 MGHRA, CDR2 YSYEKL. This CDR3 reads CASSQGSDTQYF. The CDR3 region has the DNA TGCGCCAGCAGCCAGGGATCAGATACGCAGTATTTT.

This clone was seen a handful of times. J is TRBJ1-1 and V is TRBV10-2; the D is unclear. V was clipped by 4 bases and J by 1 base, with 10 bases between them. The CDR3 extends over 14 amino acids. Germline values: CDR1 WSHSY, CDR2 SAAADI. For the CDR3, the DNA is TGCGCCAGCAGTGCTCGACGGTGGAACACTGAAGCTTTCTTT. It yields the protein CASSARRWNTEAFF.